The 28 T cell receptor beta chains below were found in one sample sequenced in a study of T cell repertoires in cytomegalovirus infection (dated by TCRdb to between 2018 and 2020). Instrument used: Illumina HiSeq 1500. Clones were called with MiXCR by TCRdb after fastp trimmed the public reads at Q25, and only in-frame beta chains were retained. Records with the same CDR3 protein are collapsed into one entry carrying the most frequent genes and DNA. The sample data list roughly 860,000 distinct CDR3 sequences, and 30% to 35% of these were observed just once. The top ten clones comprise around 11% of the sample. This specimen's treatment or condition label, per the study, means: in vitro stimulation with specific CMV peptide epitopes to enrich CMV-specific T cells. These receptors are not linked to any known antigen. Sequencing used cultured CD8+ T cells from PBMCs, obtained from culture after CMV antigen stimulation. The receptors were gathered from a human donor in good health (CMV status not recorded). Some clones in this sample may be carry-over from other donors' samples.

This clonotype was counted a few times. The chain is built from TRBV7-2 and TRBJ1-4; D call uncertain. The CDR3 is 13 residues long. Germline V gene data show CDR1 as SGHTA and CDR2 as FQGNSA. Trimming cost V 5 bases and J 6 bases, with 10 bases left between them. The CDR3 here is CASSQDGYEKLFF. DNA for the CDR3: TGTGCCAGCAGCCAGGACGGGTATGAAAAACTGTTTTTT.

The gene calls are TRBV20-1 and TRBJ2-7, with TRBD1 matching 12 bases. CDR1 is DFQATT and CDR2 is SNEGSKA in the germline V gene (reference sequence). The ends lost 7 bases at V and 3 bases at J; junction bases unmatched: 13. The CDR3 has 16 amino acids. The CDR3 here is CSVWDRGPASGYEQYF. CDR3 DNA sequence: TGCAGTGTTTGGGACAGGGGGCCGGCTAGCGGCTACGAGCAGTACTTC.

The J gene is TRBJ1-1, the V gene TRBV7-6; 9 bases line up with TRBD1. With V trimmed by 5 bases and J by 6 bases, 7 bases remained unmatched. This CDR3 has 14 amino acids. Germline assignment: CDR1 SGHVS and CDR2 FNYEAQ. The CDR3 bases are TGTGCCAGCAGCGCCCGGGACAGGGACTCTGAAGCTTTCTTT. Translated, it gives CASSARDRDSEAFF.

This clonotype was counted a few times. This chain joins TRBV28 and TRBJ2-1, with 8 bases fitting TRBD1. The CDR3 sequence is 16 residues long. Germline CDR1 MDHEN, CDR2 SYDVKM. Trimming took 5 bases from V and 3 from J; bases not matched to a gene: 9. CDR3 region: CASSPLRDRYYNEQFF. CDR3 coding DNA: TGTGCCAGCAGTCCCCTCCGGGACAGGTACTACAATGAGCAGTTCTTC.

The chain combines TRBV5-4 with TRBJ2-1, with TRBD2 matching over 10 bases. V was pared by 0 bases and J by 7 bases, with 7 bases of the junction left unmatched. CDR1 SGHNT and CDR2 YYREEE come from the germline V gene (reference sequence). CDR3 length: 16 amino acids. In DNA, the CDR3 is TGTGCCAGCAGCTTGGGGAGCGGGGGGGAACTTAATGAGCAGTTCTTC. It encodes CASSLGSGGELNEQFF.

V usage is TRBV27 and J usage is TRBJ2-6; D might be TRBD1 (5 bases). The CDR3 has 17 residues. V was trimmed by 5 bases and J by 0 bases, leaving 14 bases between them. Germline V gene data show CDR1 as MNHEY and CDR2 as SMNVEV (reference sequence). The DNA for the CDR3 is TGTGCCAGCAGTCCATTTAGGGGCAACTCTGGGGCCAACGTCCTGACTTTC. Amino acid sequence: CASSPFRGNSGANVLTF.

This clonotype was detected a few times. The CDR3 loop reads CASSSGMDRNYGYTF. The DNA for the CDR3 is TGTGCCAGCAGCTCAGGAATGGACAGGAACTATGGCTACACCTTC. The chain joins TRBV7-9 to TRBJ1-2, with 7 bases that match TRBD1. The CDR3 extends over 15 amino acids. Germline CDR1 SEHNR, CDR2 FQNEAQ (reference sequence). V was pared by 4 bases and J by 2 bases, with 7 bases of the junction left unmatched.

There are a few counts of this clonotype. The chain joins TRBV20-1 to TRBJ2-1; TRBD2 aligns across 11 bases. V dropped 1 base and J dropped 0; count of bases not matched to a gene: 8. The germline CDR1 and CDR2 sequences are DFQATT and SNEGSKA (reference sequence). The CDR3 runs 18 residues. The chain's CDR3 is CSARVPSGGRGSYNEQFF. Here the CDR3 DNA reads TGCAGTGCTAGAGTCCCTAGCGGGGGGCGTGGCTCCTACAATGAGCAGTTCTTC.

The chain joins TRBV4-1 to TRBJ1-2; no clear D. The CDR3 is 17 amino acids. Germline V gene data show CDR1 as MGHRA and CDR2 as YSYEKL. Trimming cost V 1 base and J 1 base, with 16 bases left between them. CDR3 bases: TGCGCCAGCAGCCAAGGGGTGGGAGGACCACATAACTATGGCTACACCTTC. Translating it yields CASSQGVGGPHNYGYTF.

The rearrangement uses TRBV5-1 and TRBJ2-3; D not certain. This CDR3 comprises 13 residues. Deletions cut 3 bases from V and 6 bases from J, with 11 bases between. Germline CDR1 is SGHRS and CDR2 is YFSETQ. The CDR3, as DNA: TGCGCCAGCAGCTCCTACCCGCCGGATACGCAGTATTTT. Translating it yields CASSSYPPDTQYF.

The V gene is TRBV27, the J gene TRBJ1-2; 7 bases line up with TRBD1. The germline V gene encodes CDR1 MNHEY and CDR2 SMNVEV (reference sequence). The CDR3 length is 15 residues. The ends lost 5 bases at V and 5 bases at J; junction bases unmatched: 11. The DNA of the CDR3 is TGTGCCAGCAGTCCCGGGACAGTGTTTCGGTATGGCTACACCTTC. This encodes CASSPGTVFRYGYTF.

This clonotype was recorded many times. V is TRBV7-2 and J is TRBJ1-5, with D perhaps matching TRBD1 (5 bases). The germline V and J ends were trimmed by 1 base and 4 bases, with 11 bases remaining between them. The germline V gene encodes CDR1 SGHTA and CDR2 FQGNSA. The CDR3 spans 15 residues. For the CDR3, the DNA is TGTGCCAGCAGCTTAGGAGGCAGGGCAAATCAGCCCCAGCATTTT. Translating it yields CASSLGGRANQPQHF. The full variable domain, its missing parts supplied by reference TRBV7-2 and TRBJ1-5, is GAGVSQSPSNKVTEKGKDVELRCDPISGHTALYWYRQSLGQGLEFLIYFQGNSAPDKSGLPSDRFSAERTGGSVSTLTIQRTQQEDSAVYLCASSLGGRANQPQHFGDGTRLSIL.

This clonotype was seen at least ten times. This chain uses TRBV7-8 with TRBJ2-1, with D tentatively TRBD1 (6 bases). V was cut by 7 bases and J by 5 bases, with 21 bases left in between. Per germline, CDR1 SGHVS and CDR2 FQNEAQ. This CDR3 comprises 16 residues. The CDR3 region is CASIKPTGIFNNEQFF. As DNA, the CDR3 is TGTGCCAGCATCAAACCCACAGGGATCTTTAACAATGAGCAGTTCTTC.

The J gene is TRBJ2-3, the V gene TRBV7-9; possibly TRBD2 for D (6 bases). CDR1 and CDR2 (germline): SEHNR, FQNEAQ (reference sequence). The CDR3 is made up of 13 amino acids. Deletions cut 5 bases from V and 8 bases from J, with 14 bases between. The CDR3 DNA reads TGTGCCAGCAGCCTCCCCCTGGGAGGTACGCAGTATTTT. This sequence encodes CASSLPLGGTQYF.

CDR3 sequence reads: CASSMRGRDTEAFF. The CDR3 coding sequence is TGTGCCAGTAGTATGAGGGGGCGAGACACTGAAGCTTTCTTT. The V gene is TRBV19, the J gene TRBJ1-1, with 7 bases matching TRBD1. Trimming cost V 3 bases and J 3 bases; bases outside gene matches: 4. Per germline, CDR1 LNHDA and CDR2 SQIVND (reference sequence). The CDR3 is 14 residues long.

The DNA of the CDR3 is TGTGCCAGCAGTCTATATCGACTAAGAAAGGACACTGAAGCTTTCTTT. The encoded protein is CASSLYRLRKDTEAFF. V is TRBV27 and J is TRBJ1-1; D uncertain. In germline, CDR1 is MNHEY, CDR2 SMNVEV (reference sequence). CDR3 length equals 16 residues. Trimming cost V 5 bases and J 3 bases, with 19 bases left between them.

The chain is built from TRBV6-1 and TRBJ2-3; D is tentatively TRBD1 or TRBD2 (6 bases each). V was clipped by 2 bases and J by 3 bases, with 15 bases between them. CDR1 MNHNS and CDR2 SASEGT come from the germline V gene. CDR3 length: 16 amino acids. The CDR3: CASSESGAGITDTQYF. The CDR3 DNA follows: TGTGCCAGCAGTGAATCGGGGGCAGGGATAACAGATACGCAGTATTTT.

V gene TRBV6-4 combines with J gene TRBJ1-2; TRBD1 agrees at 7 bases. J lost 7 bases, V lost 3 bases, and 8 bases had no gene match. Germline V gene sequence: CDR1 MRHNA, CDR2 SNTAGT. The CDR3 length is 14 residues. This CDR3 is CASSELGGRSGYTF. The CDR3 nucleotides read TGTGCCAGCAGTGAGTTAGGGGGCAGGTCTGGCTACACCTTC.

The chain couples TRBV7-6 to TRBJ2-5; no reliable D call. This CDR3 region has 13 residues. Trimming pared 6 bases from V and 3 bases from J, leaving 11 bases between. CDR1 is SGHVS and CDR2 is FNYEAQ in the germline V gene. The chain's CDR3 is CASRPSPEETQYF. The CDR3, as DNA: TGTGCCAGCAGACCATCCCCGGAAGAGACCCAGTACTTC.

This sequence joins TRBV20-1 and TRBJ2-7; perhaps D is TRBD1 or TRBD2 (5 bases each). Germline V gene lookup returns CDR1 DFQATT and CDR2 SNEGSKA (reference sequence). V lost 2 bases and J 2 bases, leaving 13 bases between the germline ends. This CDR3 region has 14 residues. The CDR3: CSARYGTAAYEQYV. For the CDR3, the DNA is TGCAGTGCTAGATATGGGACGGCCGCCTACGAGCAGTACGTC.

In this sample, this clonotype turned up once. The chain uses TRBV12-3 or TRBV12-4 and TRBJ2-1, with 10 nucleotides matching TRBD1. The CDR3 has 16 residues. J gave up 9 bases and V 5 bases, and 13 bases lay outside the gene matches. This chain's CDR3 is CASSIWGGTGDTEQFF. In DNA, the CDR3 is TGTGCCAGCAGTATTTGGGGGGGGACAGGGGACACTGAGCAGTTCTTC.

Of note for this clonotype: This may be a read error, as it is one base from a much larger clone. This sequence joins TRBV7-2 and TRBJ2-5; 13 nucleotides line up with TRBD2. The germline V gene has CDR1 SGHTA and CDR2 FQGNSA. The CDR3 covers 16 residues. The CDR3 protein is CVSRPTSGGYQETQYF. CDR3 coding DNA: TGTGTCAGCAGGCCGACTAGCGGGGGGTACCAAGAGACCCAGTACTTC.

The chain combines TRBV19 with TRBJ2-3; TRBD2 agrees at 8 bases. The CDR3 is 18 amino acids. Trimming at V came to 7 bases and at J to 3 bases, leaving 18 bases not matched to a gene. The germline CDR1 and CDR2 sequences are LNHDA and SQIVND (reference sequence). The CDR3 DNA follows: TGTGCCAGTATTAATCAGATGACTAAGCGGGGGCCGACAGATACGCAGTATTTT. Protein product: CASINQMTKRGPTDTQYF.

In this sample, this clonotype turned up many times. The V call is TRBV7-6, the J call TRBJ2-3; TRBD1 or TRBD2 may be the D gene (5 bases each). V was clipped by 11 bases and J by 1 base, with 7 bases between them. In germline, CDR1 is SGHVS, CDR2 FNYEAQ. There are 11 residues in the CDR3. The CDR3 is CALGGTDTQYF. In DNA, the CDR3 is TGTGCCTTGGGGGGCACAGATACGCAGTATTTT.

The chain combines TRBV12-5 with TRBJ2-7; TRBD1 matches at 7 bases. Unmatched junction bases numbered 2, after V lost 5 bases and J lost 7 bases. Per the germline V gene, CDR1 is LGHNT and CDR2 is FRNRAP. This CDR3 is 11 amino acids long. As DNA, the CDR3 is TGTGCTAGTGGTATCAGGGGGGAGCAGTACTTC. Translation gives CASGIRGEQYF. The full variable domain, rest sourced from reference TRBV12-5 and TRBJ2-7, is DARVTQTPRHKVTEMGQEVTMRCQPILGHNTVFWYRQTMMQGLELLAYFRNRAPLDDSGMPKDRFSAEMPDATLATLKIQPSEPRDSAVYFCASGIRGEQYFGPGTRLTVT.

This sequence joins TRBV19 and TRBJ2-7; the D gene could be TRBD1 or TRBD2 (5 bases each). Germline V gives CDR1 LNHDA, CDR2 SQIVND (reference sequence). The V end lost 4 bases, the J end lost 0 bases, and 10 bases lay between the germline ends. This CDR3 contains 14 residues. The CDR3 DNA reads TGTGCCAGTAGTACGGGACGGTACTCCTACGAGCAGTACTTC. Protein: CASSTGRYSYEQYF.

This clonotype was seen a few times. The chain has TRBV7-6 and TRBJ1-5; possible D gene TRBD1, 6 bases. The V and J ends lost 4 bases and 5 bases respectively, with 12 bases between them. The germline CDR1 and CDR2 sequences are SGHVS and FNYEAQ. The CDR3 has 14 amino acids. The CDR3, as DNA: TGTGCCAGCAGCTCACTGGGGGGGCATCAGCCCCAGCATTTT. This codes for CASSSLGGHQPQHF. The full variable domain, its missing parts supplied by reference TRBV7-6 and TRBJ1-5, is GAGVSQSPRYKVTKRGQDVALRCDPISGHVSLYWYRQALGQGPEFLTYFNYEAQQDKSGLPNDRFSAERPEGSISTLTIQRTEQRDSAMYRCASSSLGGHQPQHFGDGTRLSIL.

The chain employs TRBV4-2 and TRBJ2-5; 8 nucleotides agree with TRBD2. Germline V gene lookup returns CDR1 LGHNA and CDR2 YNFKEQ. The CDR3 runs to 16 residues. Losses at the gene ends were 0 bases for V and 5 bases for J; bases not matched to a gene: 8. CDR3 bases: TGTGCCAGCAGCCAAGAACAAGCGGGGGTCATGGAGACCCAGTACTTC. Amino acids: CASSQEQAGVMETQYF.